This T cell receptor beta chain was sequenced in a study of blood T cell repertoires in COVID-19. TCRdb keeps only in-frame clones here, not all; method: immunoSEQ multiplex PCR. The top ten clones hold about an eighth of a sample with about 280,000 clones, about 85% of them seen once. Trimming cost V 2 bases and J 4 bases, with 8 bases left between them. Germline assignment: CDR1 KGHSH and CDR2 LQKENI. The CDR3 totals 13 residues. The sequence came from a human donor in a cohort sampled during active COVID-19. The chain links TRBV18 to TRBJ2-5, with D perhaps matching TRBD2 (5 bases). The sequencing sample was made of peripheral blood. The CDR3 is CASSPGLLETQYF. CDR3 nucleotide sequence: TGTGCCAGCTCACCAGGACTGCTAGAGACCCAGTACTTC.